One and the same sample provided the 23 T cell receptor beta chains below, sequenced in a study of T cell repertoires in cytomegalovirus infection. Which antigens these TCRs recognize remains unknown. TCRdb reprocessed the reads via MiXCR and lists one record per CDR3 protein. The data show around 430,000 distinct CDR3 sequences, 40% to 50% seen once. Here the sequenced sample was cultured PBMCs, taken from culture after CMV antigen stimulation. Receptors were obtained from a human donor in good health (CMV status not recorded). Some clones in this sample may be carry-over from other donors' samples.

This clonotype was observed many times. This rearrangement joins TRBV7-2 to TRBJ2-5; 7 bases align to TRBD2. Germline V gene lookup returns CDR1 SGHTA and CDR2 FQGNSA. The CDR3 length is 14 residues. V lost 5 bases and J lost 1; bases outside the gene matches: 4. The CDR3 is CASSGRTSQETQYF. CDR3 DNA: TGTGCCAGCAGCGGACGGACTAGCCAAGAGACCCAGTACTTC.

This clonotype was picked up a small number of times. CDR3 sequence: CASSQAYFTLGDRSTGTQYF. The DNA for the CDR3 is TGCGCCAGCAGCCAAGCGTACTTCACTTTGGGGGACAGGTCCACTGGTACGCAGTATTTT. This chain links TRBV4-1 with TRBJ2-3; 8 positions match TRBD1. The CDR3 spans 20 residues. Trimming cost V 1 base and J 8 bases; bases outside gene matches: 23. The germline gives CDR1 MGHRA, CDR2 YSYEKL.

The gene calls are TRBV4-1 and TRBJ2-3; D is undetermined. With 4 bases removed from V and 5 bases from J, the gap between germline ends came to 7 bases. The CDR3 is 12 amino acids. The V gene's germline CDR1 is MGHRA and CDR2 YSYEKL. Here the CDR3 DNA reads TGCGCCAGCAGCCCCACTCAAGATACGCAGTATTTT. This encodes CASSPTQDTQYF.

The chain couples TRBV12-3 or TRBV12-4 to TRBJ1-2; no firm D call. The ends were cut back, 1 base at V and 13 bases at J, with 16 bases in the middle. The CDR3 length is 13 residues. The CDR3 coding sequence is TGTGCCAGCAGTTTAGGGGCCGCCAAGGAGATCACCTTC. Translated, it gives CASSLGAAKEITF.

The V and J genes are TRBV3-1 and TRBJ1-1; 7 bases align to TRBD1. This CDR3 is built from 17 residues. Germline V gives CDR1 LGHDT, CDR2 YNNKEL (reference sequence). V lost 1 base and J lost 3; bases outside the gene matches: 11. CDR3 loop: CASSQGSQGIVYTEAFF. CDR3 in DNA: TGTGCCAGCAGCCAAGGCTCACAGGGGATAGTTTACACTGAAGCTTTCTTT. Full variable domain (remainder filled in from reference TRBV3-1 and TRBJ1-1): DTAVSQTPKYLVTQMGNDKSIKCEQNLGHDTMYWYKQDSKKFLKIMFSYNNKELIINETVPNRFSPKSPDKAHLNLHINSLELGDSAVYFCASSQGSQGIVYTEAFFGQGTRLTVV.

The chain carries TRBV5-4 and TRBJ2-7; possibly TRBD1 or TRBD2 for D (7 bases each). CDR3 size: 13 residues. Looked up from germline, CDR1 is SGHNT and CDR2 is YYREEE (reference sequence). Trimming took off 5 bases at V and 5 bases at J, with 14 bases between the two ends. The CDR3 loop is CASRLQGGNEQYF. CDR3 DNA sequence: TGTGCCAGCAGACTCCAGGGGGGGAACGAGCAGTACTTC.

This clonotype was found a few times. The chain carries TRBV6-1 and TRBJ2-3, with 9 bases identical to TRBD2. Trimming took 8 bases from V and 3 from J; bases not matched to a gene: 15. This CDR3 is 17 amino acids long. CDR1 is MNHNS and CDR2 is SASEGT in the germline V gene. The CDR3 loop is CASSRSHAGGPTDTQYF. CDR3 in DNA: TGTGCCAGCTCTCGAAGTCACGCGGGAGGGCCGACAGATACGCAGTATTTT.

In this sample, this clonotype turned up a few times. V and J are TRBV19 and TRBJ2-1; TRBD2 might be the D (6 bases). Deletions cut 6 bases from V and 0 bases from J, with 15 bases between. This CDR3 has 16 residues. The germline gives CDR1 LNHDA, CDR2 SQIVND (reference sequence). CDR3 in DNA: TGTGCCAGTAGGACGGAGGGAGGTAGCTCCTACAATGAGCAGTTCTTC. Translation: CASRTEGGSSYNEQFF.

This sequence joins TRBV4-1 and TRBJ2-1; D unclear. CDR3 length: 15 residues. Trimming removed 2 bases at V and 4 bases at J, with 12 bases between. Germline values: CDR1 MGHRA, CDR2 YSYEKL. DNA of the CDR3: TGCGCCAGCAGCCAAACCGGGCTCGATTACAATGAGCAGTTCTTC. Translated, it gives CASSQTGLDYNEQFF.

CDR3 coding DNA: TGCGCCAGCAGCCCCGAAGCGGGATCACCCCTCCACTTT. It yields the protein CASSPEAGSPLHF. This chain connects TRBV5-1 to TRBJ1-6; no reliable D call. Germline lookup yields CDR1 SGHRS and CDR2 YFSETQ. Deletions cut 4 bases from V and 10 bases from J, with 12 bases between. The length of the CDR3 is 13 residues. The full variable domain, in which reference TRBV5-1 and TRBJ1-6 provide the parts outside the CDR3, is KAGVTQTPRYLIKTRGQQVTLSCSPISGHRSVSWYQQTPGQGLQFLFEYFSETQRNKGNFPGRFSGRQFSNSRSEMNVSTLELGDSALYLCASSPEAGSPLHFGNGTRLTVT.

The V and J genes are TRBV10-2 and TRBJ2-5; 9 nucleotides agree with TRBD1. V lost 7 bases to trimming and J lost 4 bases; unmatched junction nucleotides: 10. This CDR3 has 15 amino acids. Per germline, CDR1 WSHSY and CDR2 SAAADI. The CDR3 is CASTPGTGFRETQYF. Here the CDR3 DNA reads TGCGCCAGCACCCCCGGGACAGGGTTCCGAGAGACCCAGTACTTC.

This sequence joins TRBV28 and TRBJ2-1; 9 bases are shared with TRBD2. The trim removed 5 bases at V and 1 base at J, leaving 15 bases unmatched. The CDR3 has 19 residues. Germline values: CDR1 MDHEN, CDR2 SYDVKM. The CDR3: CASSRGTKRGVLSYNEQFF. CDR3 coding DNA: TGTGCCAGCAGTCGGGGGACTAAGCGGGGGGTACTTTCCTACAATGAGCAGTTCTTC. The variable domain in full, completed from reference TRBV28 and TRBJ2-1, reads DVKVTQSSRYLVKRTGEKVFLECVQDMDHENMFWYRQDPGLGLRLIYFSYDVKMKEKGDIPEGYSVSREKKERFSLILESASTNQTSMYLCASSRGTKRGVLSYNEQFFGPGTRLTVL.

The CDR3 DNA is TGTGCCAGCAAGTCGGGAATGAACACTGAAGCTTTCTTT. Its translation is CASKSGMNTEAFF. This sequence joins TRBV28 and TRBJ1-1; D is unclear. The V end was cut by 7 bases, the J end by 0 bases, with 9 bases between. Germline lookup yields CDR1 MDHEN and CDR2 SYDVKM. This CDR3 is built from 13 residues.

In its sample, this clonotype was seen a few times. V gene TRBV20-1 combines with J gene TRBJ2-7; 7 bases match TRBD1. Germline V gene sequence: CDR1 DFQATT, CDR2 SNEGSKA (reference sequence). The CDR3 is 12 amino acids. The ends lost 6 bases at V and 6 bases at J; junction bases unmatched: 8. The CDR3 sequence: CSALDRASEQYF. The CDR3 DNA reads TGCAGTGCCTTAGACAGGGCAAGCGAGCAGTACTTC.

This clonotype was observed a handful of times. This chain links TRBV12-3 or TRBV12-4 with TRBJ2-3, with D perhaps TRBD2 (6 bases). The ends were cut back, 5 bases at V and 7 bases at J, with 19 bases in the middle. This CDR3 is built from 15 residues. The CDR3 nucleotides are TGTGCCAGCAGTCCACCCCGGGTAGCGGCAAATACGCAGTATTTT. Amino acid sequence: CASSPPRVAANTQYF.

V and J are TRBV7-9 and TRBJ1-1; tentatively, D is TRBD1 (5 bases). This CDR3 comprises 15 residues. V was cut by 3 bases and J by 2 bases, with 13 bases left in between. Germline CDR1 SEHNR, CDR2 FQNEAQ (reference sequence). The CDR3 protein is CASSFTRAVNTEAFF. In DNA, the CDR3 is TGTGCCAGCAGCTTTACCAGGGCAGTCAACACTGAAGCTTTCTTT.

This clonotype was observed many times. This chain connects TRBV7-2 to TRBJ2-3; 14 bases map to TRBD2. The CDR3 is 18 amino acids. J was trimmed by 3 bases and V by 4 bases; bases with no gene match: 9. Germline V CDR1 and CDR2: SGHTA, FQGNSA. The CDR3 reads CASSWRLAGGPKTDTQYF. CDR3 sequence (DNA): TGTGCCAGCAGCTGGCGACTAGCGGGAGGGCCGAAGACAGATACGCAGTATTTT.

This clonotype was found a few times. The rearrangement uses TRBV12-3 or TRBV12-4 and TRBJ1-2; 10 bases are a match to TRBD1. With V trimmed by 7 bases and J by 8 bases, 7 bases remained unmatched. This CDR3 is built from 13 residues. Written as DNA, the CDR3 is TGTGCCAGCATCCGGGACAGGGGTGACGGCTACACCTTC. Translating it yields CASIRDRGDGYTF.

Only a few counts were recorded for this clonotype. The J gene is TRBJ2-6, the V gene TRBV6-1; 9 bases map to TRBD1. The CDR3 covers 17 residues. The J segment lost 0 bases and the V segment lost 6 bases, leaving 6 bases of the junction unmatched. CDR1 and CDR2 (germline): MNHNS, SASEGT. The CDR3 loop reads CASRAGTGISGANVLTF. Written as DNA, the CDR3 is TGTGCCAGCAGAGCCGGGACAGGGATCTCTGGGGCCAACGTCCTGACTTTC.

This chain joins TRBV7-6 and TRBJ1-1, with 7 bases matching TRBD1. Germline V gene data show CDR1 as SGHVS and CDR2 as FNYEAQ. Trimming removed 5 bases from V and 1 base from J; junction bases left unmatched: 16. The CDR3 runs to 18 residues. The CDR3 DNA reads as TGTGCCAGCAGCCCCCAGGGGGGGGATAATTCCAGGAACACTGAAGCTTTCTTT. Translation: CASSPQGGDNSRNTEAFF.

This clonotype was observed a handful of times. The chain uses TRBV7-9 and TRBJ1-1; weak D call: TRBD1 (6 bases). Looked up from germline, CDR1 is SEHNR and CDR2 is FQNEAQ (reference sequence). The CDR3 has 14 residues. Trimming took 10 bases from V and 4 from J, leaving 19 bases between them. DNA of the CDR3: TGTGCCATCCACCCCGGGGGCGGGGGCACTGAAGCTTTCTTT. It codes for CAIHPGGGGTEAFF.

V gene TRBV7-6 combines with J gene TRBJ1-1; unclear D gene. Germline V lookup: CDR1 SGHVS, CDR2 FNYEAQ. The V end lost 3 bases, the J end lost 6 bases, and 11 bases lay between the germline ends. This CDR3 is 13 amino acids long. DNA for the CDR3: TGTGCCAGCAGCTTTTCCGCTCAATCTGAAGCTTTCTTT. Translation: CASSFSAQSEAFF.

In its sample, this clonotype was seen a few times. V usage is TRBV7-2 and J usage is TRBJ2-1; D is unresolved. Trimming pared 1 base from V and 9 bases from J, leaving 7 bases between. Germline loops: CDR1 SGHTA, CDR2 FQGNSA. The CDR3 is made up of 12 amino acids. CDR3 coding DNA: TGTGCCAGCAGCTTAGTGGTTGGTGAGCAGTTCTTC. Its protein is CASSLVVGEQFF.